The 27 T cell receptor beta chains below were found in one sample sequenced in a study of post-analysis software for immune sequencing data. Researchers reported that TCR beta cDNA libraries carried unique molecular identifiers. TCRdb ran MiXCR on the PCR reads and lists one entry per CDR3 protein. Among 150,000 to 200,000 distinct CDR3 sequences listed, under 40% were seen once. The sequencing used blood, collected after autologous hematopoietic stem cell transplantation. Source of these receptors: a girl between 10 and 17 years old with multiple sclerosis.

V usage is TRBV4-2 and J usage is TRBJ2-4, with 9 positions matching TRBD2. In germline, CDR1 is LGHNA, CDR2 YNFKEQ. The CDR3 totals 14 residues. V lost 3 bases, J lost 9 bases, and 6 bases stayed unmatched. The CDR3 nucleotides are TGTGCCAGCAGCCAGGGACTAGCTCTCGGCATTCAGTACTTC. It yields the protein CASSQGLALGIQYF.

This sequence joins TRBV24-1 and TRBJ1-2, with D possibly being TRBD1 (5 bases). The V and J ends lost 1 base and 6 bases respectively, with 8 bases between them. Germline V lookup: CDR1 KGHDR, CDR2 SFDVKD. CDR3 length: 13 amino acids. The CDR3 region has the DNA TGTGCCACCAGTGATTTCGGCAGGGATGGCTACACCTTC. Its translation is CATSDFGRDGYTF.

The sample holds one count of this clonotype. The V call is TRBV7-2, the J call TRBJ2-5, with D perhaps matching TRBD1 (6 bases). The CDR3 sequence is 14 residues long. With 3 bases removed from V and 1 base from J, the gap between germline ends came to 9 bases. CDR1 is SGHTA and CDR2 is FQGNSA in the germline V gene. CDR3 residues: CASSFKGVQETQYF. Here the CDR3 DNA reads TGTGCCAGCAGCTTTAAGGGGGTCCAAGAGACCCAGTACTTC.

This chain connects TRBV27 to TRBJ2-7; possibly TRBD1 for D (6 bases). Germline V gene data show CDR1 as MNHEY and CDR2 as SMNVEV (reference sequence). Trimming shortened V by 5 bases and J by 7 bases, and 15 bases separated the two germline ends. There are 13 residues in the CDR3. The CDR3 DNA is TGTGCCAGCAGTCCCGGACAGACGGGGGAGCAGTACTTC. It specifies CASSPGQTGEQYF.

V gene TRBV11-2 combines with J gene TRBJ2-7, with 13 bases identical to TRBD2. The CDR3 contains 16 residues. After removal of 5 bases from V and 5 bases from J, the junction contained 9 bases not matched to a gene. Per germline, CDR1 SGHAT and CDR2 FQNNGV. The CDR3 bases are TGTGCCAGCAGCCCTGGACTAGCGGGAGCAGGCGACGAGCAGTACTTC. Translated, it gives CASSPGLAGAGDEQYF.

A few counts support this clonotype. The rearrangement uses TRBV15 and TRBJ1-2; a possible D gene is TRBD1 (6 bases). Deletions cut 1 base from V and 6 bases from J, with 12 bases between. The CDR3 consists of 14 residues. CDR1 LNHNV and CDR2 YYDKDF come from the germline V gene (reference sequence). Here the CDR3 DNA reads TGTGCCACCAGCAGAGGAACAGGGTCCGATGGCTACACCTTC. Protein sequence: CATSRGTGSDGYTF.

The DNA of the CDR3 is TGTGCCAGCAGACGAACGTCGTTGTCAGATACGCAGTATTTT. Amino acids: CASRRTSLSDTQYF. The chain employs TRBV6-1 and TRBJ2-3; the D is unclear. Trimming pared 6 bases from V and 4 bases from J, leaving 14 bases between. Germline V gene lookup returns CDR1 MNHNS and CDR2 SASEGT. The length of the CDR3 is 14 residues.

This clonotype was recorded only once. The chain combines TRBV7-8 with TRBJ1-5; TRBD1 agrees at 10 bases. The CDR3 is 14 amino acids. Germline V gives CDR1 SGHVS, CDR2 FQNEAQ. The V and J ends lost 5 bases and 6 bases, in that order; junction bases with no gene match: 4. CDR3: CASSQTGGSQPQHF. The CDR3 DNA sequence: TGTGCCAGCAGCCAGACAGGGGGCTCTCAGCCCCAGCATTTT.

This clonotype was seen more than once but under ten times. This sequence joins TRBV4-3 and TRBJ2-1; 10 bases agree with TRBD2. Germline loops: CDR1 LGHNA, CDR2 YSLEER. V dropped 3 bases and J dropped 8; count of bases not matched to a gene: 13. CDR3 length equals 17 residues. CDR3 residues: CASSQGVASGRGYEQFF. The CDR3 DNA sequence: TGCGCCAGCAGCCAGGGGGTGGCTAGCGGGAGAGGATATGAGCAGTTCTTC.

The rearrangement uses TRBV21-1 and TRBJ1-2. TRBV21-1 is a pseudogene locus. This CDR3 spans 12 amino acids. In DNA, the CDR3 is TGTGCCAGCAGCAAAGAGGAGGGCGGCTACACCTTC. It codes for CASSKEEGGYTF.

V is TRBV10-3 and J is TRBJ1-1; maybe TRBD1 (5 bases). This CDR3 region has 15 residues. The V gene lost 6 bases and the J gene lost 8 bases, with 22 bases spanning the gap. CDR1 is ENHRY, CDR2 SYGVKD, per germline. Written as DNA, the CDR3 is TGTGCCATCAGCCTGGGACGCGCCGAGGGATTCGAAGCTTTCTTT. Translating it yields CAISLGRAEGFEAFF.

The chain employs TRBV4-2 and TRBJ1-4; D possibly corresponds to TRBD1 (5 bases). V was cut by 5 bases and J by 8 bases, with 18 bases left in between. Germline-derived CDR1 and CDR2 are LGHNA and YNFKEQ. The CDR3 contains 15 residues. CDR3 residues: CASSLGGLSGEKLFF. Written as DNA, the CDR3 is TGTGCCAGCAGCTTAGGCGGTCTATCAGGGGAAAAACTGTTTTTT.

The table lists this clonotype with a few counts. The junction does not match germline at one end; this may be a read error. The V gene is TRBV7-9, the J gene TRBJ2-5; the match to TRBD2 covers 9 bases. This CDR3 region has 15 residues. Germline CDR1 is SEHNR and CDR2 is FQNEAQ (reference sequence). This CDR3 reads CTSSLSSLAGQTQYF. Here the CDR3 DNA reads TGTACCAGCAGCTTATCGTCCCTAGCGGGACAGACCCAGTACTTC. The full variable domain, completed using reference TRBV7-9 and TRBJ2-5, is DTGVSQNPRHKITKRGQNVTFRCDPISEHNRLYWYRQTLGQGPEFLTYFQNEAQLEKSRLLSDRFSAERPKGSFSTLEIQRTEQGDSAMYLCTSSLSSLAGQTQYFGPGTRLLVL.

The rearrangement uses TRBV27 and TRBJ2-7, with 11 bases aligning to TRBD2. Germline values: CDR1 MNHEY, CDR2 SMNVEV (reference sequence). This CDR3 region has 17 residues. The J segment lost 7 bases and the V segment lost 6 bases, leaving 17 bases of the junction unmatched. The CDR3 protein is CASSRTGTSGLRREQYF. CDR3 in DNA: TGTGCCAGCAGCCGGACCGGGACTAGCGGCCTGCGGAGGGAGCAGTACTTC.

This clonotype has a handful of counts. This chain joins TRBV6-5 and TRBJ1-2, with unresolved D. V gave up 0 bases and J gave up 8 bases, with 10 bases separating them. This CDR3 contains 13 residues. CDR1 MNHEY and CDR2 SVGAGI come from the germline V gene. The CDR3 DNA reads TGTGCCAGCAGTTACTCGTGGCCCCCAGGCTACACCTTC. This sequence encodes CASSYSWPPGYTF.

This clonotype was seen once. In DNA, the CDR3 is TGTGCCAGCAGTTACTCGTTAGCGGGAGGAACAGATACGCAGTATTTT. Translation gives CASSYSLAGGTDTQYF. The V gene is TRBV6-5, the J gene TRBJ2-3, with TRBD2 identical over 10 bases. The CDR3 loop spans 16 amino acids. Losses at the gene ends were 0 bases for V and 3 bases for J; bases not matched to a gene: 3. Germline CDR1 reads MNHEY; CDR2 reads SVGAGI.

The chain links TRBV27 to TRBJ2-3; perhaps TRBD1 as D (6 bases). The V and J ends lost 2 bases and 6 bases respectively, with 12 bases between them. CDR3 length equals 14 residues. CDR1 is MNHEY, CDR2 SMNVEV, per germline (reference sequence). CDR3 in DNA: TGTGCCAGCAGTTTACAGGGGCGTGGGGATACGCAGTATTTT. Protein sequence: CASSLQGRGDTQYF.

V gene TRBV6-6 combines with J gene TRBJ1-2; no clear D gene. The CDR3 is 13 residues long. In germline, CDR1 is MNHNY, CDR2 SVGAGI (reference sequence). Trimming cost V 5 bases and J 2 bases, with 9 bases left between them. The CDR3 spells CASSPAYNYGYTF. The CDR3 DNA follows: TGTGCCAGCAGTCCGGCATACAACTATGGCTACACCTTC.

V is TRBV6-5 and J is TRBJ1-1, with D uncertain. In germline, CDR1 is MNHEY, CDR2 SVGAGI. The CDR3 consists of 14 residues. V was clipped by 8 bases and J by 1 base, with 14 bases between them. CDR3 DNA sequence: TGTGCCAGCCTGAGGACCTCGAGGAACACTGAAGCTTTCTTT. Translated, it gives CASLRTSRNTEAFF.

A few counts support this clonotype. This rearrangement joins TRBV5-1 to TRBJ1-1; no firm D call. CDR3 length: 16 amino acids. V lost 4 bases and J 1 base, leaving 17 bases between the germline ends. Germline V lookup: CDR1 SGHRS, CDR2 YFSETQ. DNA of the CDR3: TGCGCCAGCAGCACCTACGGGTCCCTGGAGAACACTGAAGCTTTCTTT. Its protein is CASSTYGSLENTEAFF.

The V call is TRBV20-1, the J call TRBJ2-1; D gene unclear. Germline-derived CDR1 and CDR2 are DFQATT and SNEGSKA (reference sequence). CDR3 size: 12 residues. Trimming cost V 0 bases and J 8 bases, with 8 bases left between them. The CDR3 region is CSARDQLDEQFF. DNA for the CDR3: TGCAGTGCTAGAGATCAGCTCGATGAGCAGTTCTTC.

This clonotype turned up a few times. The chain is built from TRBV6-5 and TRBJ1-2, with D hard to call. Trimming left V 0 bases short and J 4 bases short, with 9 bases between. The CDR3 is 14 residues long. From germline, CDR1 is MNHEY and CDR2 SVGAGI. CDR3 sequence (DNA): TGTGCCAGCAGTTACTCGGGCGGTGGCTATGGCTACACCTTC. Its translation: CASSYSGGGYGYTF.

This clonotype was seen only a few times. The CDR3: CASSDPLALTPSTDTQYF. In DNA, the CDR3 is TGTGCCAGCAGTGACCCACTAGCCCTGACCCCTAGCACAGATACGCAGTATTTT. The genes are TRBV2 and TRBJ2-3, with D possibly being TRBD2 (6 bases). From germline, CDR1 is SNHLY and CDR2 FYNNEI. Trimming pared 3 bases from V and 0 bases from J, leaving 19 bases between. The CDR3 consists of 18 residues.

Only a few counts were recorded for this clonotype. This may be a read error, as it is one base from a much larger clone. The chain joins TRBV29-1 to TRBJ1-2; D not certain. The length of the CDR3 is 14 residues. The V gene's germline CDR1 is SQVTM and CDR2 ANQGSEA. V shed 2 bases and J shed 4 bases, with 14 bases lying between them. This chain's CDR3 is CSVESGRGGYGYTF. CDR3 in DNA: TGCAGCGTTGAATCCGGTAGAGGAGGCTATGGCTACACCTTC.

This clonotype came up a few times. The chain couples TRBV4-2 to TRBJ2-7; D is possibly TRBD2 (7 bases). V was cut by 0 bases and J by 3 bases, with 12 bases left in between. Germline assignment: CDR1 LGHNA and CDR2 YNFKEQ. The CDR3 runs 15 residues. The CDR3 loop reads CASSQEGGEIYEQYF. The CDR3 DNA follows: TGTGCCAGCAGCCAAGAAGGGGGGGAGATCTACGAGCAGTACTTC.

A word on this clonotype: Sequence at one end of the junction differs from germline and may be a read error. V is TRBV3-1 and J is TRBJ2-7; no clear D. The CDR3 is 13 residues long. Germline V lookup: CDR1 LGHDT, CDR2 YNNKEL (reference sequence). As DNA, the CDR3 is TGTGCCGGCAGCCCCCGCATATCCTACGAGCAGTACTTC. Protein product: CAGSPRISYEQYF.

The rearrangement joins TRBV20-1 to TRBJ1-3; maybe TRBD1 (5 bases). Germline V lookup: CDR1 DFQATT, CDR2 SNEGSKA (reference sequence). Trimming pared 5 bases from V and 0 bases from J, leaving 11 bases between. The CDR3 consists of 14 residues. The chain's CDR3 is CSAQTADSGNTIYF. CDR3 sequence (DNA): TGCAGTGCTCAGACAGCAGACTCTGGAAACACCATATATTTT.